This T cell receptor (beta chain) was obtained from a study of T cells in Graves' hyperthyroidism and ophthalmopathy. Amplification targeted TCR beta CDR3 regions from RNA transcripts. When the TCR CDR3 underwent first-round RT-PCR, the HTBI primer set was used. TCRdb re-called the multiplex PCR reads with MiXCR, one entry per CDR3 protein. The data show about 480,000 distinct CDR3 sequences, approximately 25% seen once. In this sample, this clonotype turned up many times. The CDR3 sequence is 14 residues long. V was cut by 5 bases and J by 4 bases, with 14 bases left in between. Per the germline V gene, CDR1 is SGHTA and CDR2 is FQGNSA.

The receptor was isolated from a young woman with Graves' ophthalmopathy. Material: blood. V gene TRBV7-2 combines with J gene TRBJ1-2; the D gene is possibly TRBD1 (6 bases). In DNA, the CDR3 is TGTGCCAGCAGCCCCTGGACAGCGGGCTATGGCTACACCTTC. Translating gives CASSPWTAGYGYTF.